This T cell receptor beta chain stems from a study of blood T cell repertoires in COVID-19 (dated by TCRdb to the early 2020s). Concerning the study at large: Samples covering the acute and convalescent phases of COVID-19 were provided by collaborators in the United States, Italy and Spain. The material from the prospective study consisted of cDNA or gDNA derived from T cells, B-cell-depleted T cells, or PBMCs. Where available, HLA class I and class II types were obtained from metadata supplied by the sample provider rather than from assay-based typing. Deeply sampled blood TCRbeta repertoires from subjects exposed to, actively infected with, or recovered from COVID-19 were included in the dataset. The samples were drawn from the first 160 participants of the ongoing ImmuneRACE study and from over a thousand subjects provided by 6 global collaborators. A freely available public database, intended as a resource for researchers studying the immune response to SARS-CoV-2, is where the repertoires were released. Nearly every sample came with metadata listing a de-identified subject ID, COVID-19 status, age in years and sex.

Overall study results and their limits: How much clinical and demographic metadata was included differed by source and by participant, and the metadata was provided uncurated.

Concerning this clone: Its binding antigen is unknown. No quality values exist for individual bases; no much larger clone is one base distant.

Trimming at the junction amounts to 8 bases on V and 4 bases on J, and the germline ends lie 14 bases apart. From cysteine to phenylalanine, the CDR3 is 14 amino acids long. Kept here is only the CDR3 DNA, which spans 42 bases and is read in frame from base 1. CDR1 and CDR2 (MNHEY, SVGAGI) derive from the germline V gene. The immunoSEQ Assay, a bias-controlled multiplex PCR, was used to amplify TCRbeta CDR3 regions from genomic DNA. As for the authors' bioinformatics: The number of nucleated cells in each sample was estimated from the amplification of reference gene primers within the assay. To quantify the absolute abundance of each unique TCRbeta CDR3 rearrangement, sequence reads were collapsed and filtered. Productive Simpson clonality was computed per sample as the square root of Simpson's diversity index over productive rearrangements. TCRdb re-hosts the immuneACCESS table, in-frame sequences only. Its copies lack some clones; in the studies checked, an unresolved V gene accounts for under half of them, and the cause for the rest is not known. V, J and clone size are those of that table, while D and trimming were read from the DNA. The sample profile shows fewer than 300,000 clones; about 89% of them were found once. The top ten hold approximately 2.1% of the sample.

At one collaborating source in Seattle, patients were enrolled during active infection and were followed longitudinally through the course of disease. Whole blood was collected in K2EDTA tubes by collaborating institutions according to the institutions' own protocols. For TCRbeta analysis, collaborators shipped samples as frozen whole blood, isolated PBMCs, or DNA extracted from either of those sample types. The chain is assembled from TRBV6-5 and TRBJ1-4; TRBD1 is a weak D gene call, 5 bases matching. The receptor was derived from a woman aged 25-40 years with COVID-19, enrolled during active disease. Source material: peripheral blood. The sequence in DNA is TGTGCCAGCTCCGGTGGCAGGGTTAATGAAAAACTGTTTTTT. This encodes CASSGGRVNEKLFF.